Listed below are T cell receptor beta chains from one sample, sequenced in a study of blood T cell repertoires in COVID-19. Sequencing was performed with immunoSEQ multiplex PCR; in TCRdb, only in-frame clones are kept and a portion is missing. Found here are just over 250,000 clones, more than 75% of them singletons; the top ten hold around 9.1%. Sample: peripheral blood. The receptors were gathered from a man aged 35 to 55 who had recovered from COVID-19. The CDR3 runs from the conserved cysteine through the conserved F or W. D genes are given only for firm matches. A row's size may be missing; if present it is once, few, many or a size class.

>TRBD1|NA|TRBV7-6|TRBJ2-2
TGTGCCAGCAGCAAGACAGGGGACACCGGGGAGCTGTTTTTT
CASSKTGDTGELFF
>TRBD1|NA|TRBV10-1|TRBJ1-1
TGCGCCAGCAGGGACAGGCGCATCATTCACGTGAACACTGAAGCTTTCTTT
CASRDRRIIHVNTEAFF
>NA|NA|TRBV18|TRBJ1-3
TGTGCCAGCTCACCAGGAGAGGCCTACACCATATATTTT
CASSPGEAYTIYF
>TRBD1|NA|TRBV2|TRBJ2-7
TGTGCCAGCAGTGAGACAGGGGAGCAGTACTTC
CASSETGEQYF
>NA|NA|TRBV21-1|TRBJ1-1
TGTGCCACCACCTCCGGTCAGGTCATGAACACTGAAGCTTTCTTT
CATTSGQVMNTEAFF
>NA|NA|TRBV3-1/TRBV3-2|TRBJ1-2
TGTGCCAGCTCCGGGACAACTATGTATGGCTACACCTTC
CASSGTTMYGYTF
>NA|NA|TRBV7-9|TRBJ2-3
TGTGCCAGCAGCTTAGGGGCCGCCGCGCAGTATTTT
CASSLGAAAQYF
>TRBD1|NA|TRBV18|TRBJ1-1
TGTGCCAGCTCACCGCCGGGACAGGGTGGGCGTAGAACTGAAGCTTTCTTT
CASSPPGQGGRRTEAFF
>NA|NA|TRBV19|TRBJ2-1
TGTGCCAGTAGTCCGAAGCGGGTGGCATACAATGAGCAGTTCTTC
CASSPKRVAYNEQFF
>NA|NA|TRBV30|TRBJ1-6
TGTGCCTGGACTAAACCGCGGGGGATTCCACAAGATTCACCCCTCCACTTT
CAWTKPRGIPQDSPLHF
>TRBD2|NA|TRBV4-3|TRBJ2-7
TGCGCCAGCAGCCAAGTCGCTAGCGGGAGATACGAGCAGTACTTC
CASSQVASGRYEQYF
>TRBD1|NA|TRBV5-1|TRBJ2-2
TGCGCCAGCAGCCCCGGGACAGCGAACACCGGGGAGCTGTTTTTT
CASSPGTANTGELFF
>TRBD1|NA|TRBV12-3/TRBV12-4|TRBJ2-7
TGTGCCAGCAACCCGGACCATCAGGGGGCACCGTACTTC
CASNPDHQGAPYF
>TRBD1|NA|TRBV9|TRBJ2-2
TGTGCCAGCAGCGAACAGGGGACGAACACCGGGGAGCTGTTTTTT
CASSEQGTNTGELFF
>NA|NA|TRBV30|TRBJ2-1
TGTGCCTGGAGAGCCTGGGCCACCGAACCCCAAAATGAGCAGTTCTTC
CAWRAWATEPQNEQFF
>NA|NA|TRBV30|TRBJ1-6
TGTGCCTGGAGTGTAAACAGGGCGGAATCACCCCTCCACTTT
CAWSVNRAESPLHF
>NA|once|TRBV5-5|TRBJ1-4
TGTGCCAGCAGCTTCATACAGCTGGGTGAAAAACTGTTTTTT
CASSFIQLGEKLFF
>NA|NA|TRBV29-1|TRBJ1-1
TGCAGCGTTGCGAAAGGGGGGAACACTGAAGCTTTCTTT
CSVAKGGNTEAFF
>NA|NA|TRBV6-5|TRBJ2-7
TGTGCCAGCACCCCATACGGGAGCCATCGGGCCGAGCAGTACTTC
CASTPYGSHRAEQYF
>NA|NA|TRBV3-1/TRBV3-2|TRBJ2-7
TGTGCCAGCAGCCTCGATTGGCAAGGGAGTCTGTACTTC
CASSLDWQGSLYF
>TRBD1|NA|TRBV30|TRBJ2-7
TGTGCCTGGAGTGTAGGGACAGGGCTCTACGAGCAGTACTTC
CAWSVGTGLYEQYF
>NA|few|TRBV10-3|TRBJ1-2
TGTGCCATCAGTTCCACAGGGTTCTATGGCTACACCTTC
CAISSTGFYGYTF
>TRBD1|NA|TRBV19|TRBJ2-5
TGTGCCAGTAGTATCCTAAATTCCGGGACAGGGGTCCAAGAGACCCAGTACTTC
CASSILNSGTGVQETQYF
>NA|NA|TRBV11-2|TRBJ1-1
TGTGCCAGCAGCTTGGAGGTAGCTTTCTTT
CASSLEVAFF
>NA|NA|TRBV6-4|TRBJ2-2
TGTGCCAGCAGCGACCGCACGGCGAACACCGGGGAGCTGTTTTTT
CASSDRTANTGELFF
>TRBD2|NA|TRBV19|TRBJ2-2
TGTGCCAGTAGTCATTGGGGGACTAGCAGAGCCGGGGAGCTGTTTTTT
CASSHWGTSRAGELFF